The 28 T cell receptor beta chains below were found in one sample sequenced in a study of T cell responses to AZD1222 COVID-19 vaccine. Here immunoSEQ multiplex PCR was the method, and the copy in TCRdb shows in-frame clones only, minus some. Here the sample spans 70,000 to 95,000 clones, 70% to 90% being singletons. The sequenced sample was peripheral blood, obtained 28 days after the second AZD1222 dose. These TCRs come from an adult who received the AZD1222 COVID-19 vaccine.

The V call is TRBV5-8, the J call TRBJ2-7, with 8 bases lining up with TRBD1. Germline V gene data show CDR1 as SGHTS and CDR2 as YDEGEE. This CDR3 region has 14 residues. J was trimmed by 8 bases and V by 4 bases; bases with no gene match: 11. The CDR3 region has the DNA TGTGCCAGCAGCATGACAGGGGCCCCCCGGAAGCAGTACTTC. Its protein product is CASSMTGAPRKQYF.

CDR3 loop: CASSPWGGDFSYNEQFF. CDR3 coding DNA: TGTGCCAGTAGCCCATGGGGGGGGGACTTCTCCTACAATGAGCAGTTCTTC. This chain connects TRBV19 to TRBJ2-1; 7 nucleotides line up with TRBD2. The CDR3 totals 17 residues. V lost 6 bases and J lost 0; bases outside the gene matches: 11. CDR1 is LNHDA and CDR2 is SQIVND in the germline V gene (reference sequence).

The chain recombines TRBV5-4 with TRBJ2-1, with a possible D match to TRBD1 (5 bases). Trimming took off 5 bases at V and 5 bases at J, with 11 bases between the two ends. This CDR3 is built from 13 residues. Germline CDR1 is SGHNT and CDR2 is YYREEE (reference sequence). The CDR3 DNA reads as TGTGCCAGCAGATTGCTAGGGGACAATGAGCAGTTCTTC. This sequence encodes CASRLLGDNEQFF.

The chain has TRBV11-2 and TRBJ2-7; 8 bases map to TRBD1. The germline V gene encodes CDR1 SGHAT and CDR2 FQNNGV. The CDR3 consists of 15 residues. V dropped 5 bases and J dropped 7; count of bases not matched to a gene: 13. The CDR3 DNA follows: TGTGCCAGCAGCCCCGTGACAGGGGATAGAGGGGAGCAGTACTTC. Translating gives CASSPVTGDRGEQYF.

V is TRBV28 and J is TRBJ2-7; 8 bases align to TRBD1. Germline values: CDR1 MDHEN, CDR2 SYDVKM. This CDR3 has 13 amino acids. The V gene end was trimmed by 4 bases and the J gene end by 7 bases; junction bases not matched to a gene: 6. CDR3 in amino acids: CASSSDRGREQYF. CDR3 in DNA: TGTGCCAGCAGTTCCGACAGGGGTCGGGAGCAGTACTTC.

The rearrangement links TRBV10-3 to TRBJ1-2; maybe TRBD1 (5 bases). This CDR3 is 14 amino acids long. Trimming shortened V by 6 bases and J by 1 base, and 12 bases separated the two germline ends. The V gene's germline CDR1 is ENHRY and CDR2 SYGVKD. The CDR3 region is CAIRTGTVNYGYTF. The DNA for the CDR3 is TGTGCCATCAGAACCGGGACGGTTAACTATGGCTACACCTTC.

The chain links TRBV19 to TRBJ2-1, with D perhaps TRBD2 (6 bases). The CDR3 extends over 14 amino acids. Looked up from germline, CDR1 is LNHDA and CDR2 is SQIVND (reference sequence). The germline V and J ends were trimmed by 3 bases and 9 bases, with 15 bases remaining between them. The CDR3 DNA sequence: TGTGCCAGTAGTATGGAGGGGAGGATGGGTGAGCAGTTCTTC. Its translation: CASSMEGRMGEQFF.

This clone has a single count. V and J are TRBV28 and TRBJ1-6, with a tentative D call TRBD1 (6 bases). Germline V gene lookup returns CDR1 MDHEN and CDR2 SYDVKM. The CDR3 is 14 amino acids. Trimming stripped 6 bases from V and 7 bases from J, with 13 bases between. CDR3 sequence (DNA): TGTGCCAGCAGGTTCGACAGGAGGAATTCACCCCTCCACTTT. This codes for CASRFDRRNSPLHF. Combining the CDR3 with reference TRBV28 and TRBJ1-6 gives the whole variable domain DVKVTQSSRYLVKRTGEKVFLECVQDMDHENMFWYRQDPGLGLRLIYFSYDVKMKEKGDIPEGYSVSREKKERFSLILESASTNQTSMYLCASRFDRRNSPLHFGNGTRLTVT.

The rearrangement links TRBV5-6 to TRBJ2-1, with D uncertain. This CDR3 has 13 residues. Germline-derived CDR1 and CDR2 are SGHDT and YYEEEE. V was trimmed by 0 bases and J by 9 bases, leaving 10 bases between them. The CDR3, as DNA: TGTGCCAGCAGCTTGGGGTTGGGATCTGAGCAGTTCTTC. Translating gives CASSLGLGSEQFF.

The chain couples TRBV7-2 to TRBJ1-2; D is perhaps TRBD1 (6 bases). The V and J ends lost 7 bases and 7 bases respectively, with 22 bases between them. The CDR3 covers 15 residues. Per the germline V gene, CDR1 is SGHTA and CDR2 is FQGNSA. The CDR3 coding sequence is TGTGCCAGCAACCTGGAAGTGCAGGGGCTAAGTGGCTACACCTTC. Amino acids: CASNLEVQGLSGYTF.

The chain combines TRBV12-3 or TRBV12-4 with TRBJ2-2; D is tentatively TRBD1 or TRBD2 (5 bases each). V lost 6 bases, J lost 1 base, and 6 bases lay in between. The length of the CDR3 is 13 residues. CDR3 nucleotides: TGTGCCAGCAGGAGGGGGAACACCGGGGAGCTGTTTTTT. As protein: CASRRGNTGELFF.

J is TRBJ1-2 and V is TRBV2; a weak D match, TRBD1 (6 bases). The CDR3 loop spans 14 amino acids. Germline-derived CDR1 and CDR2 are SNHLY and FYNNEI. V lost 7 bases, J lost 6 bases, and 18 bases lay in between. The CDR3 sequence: CASTPDRPTDGYTF. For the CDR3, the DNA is TGTGCCAGCACACCGGACAGACCGACGGATGGCTACACCTTC.

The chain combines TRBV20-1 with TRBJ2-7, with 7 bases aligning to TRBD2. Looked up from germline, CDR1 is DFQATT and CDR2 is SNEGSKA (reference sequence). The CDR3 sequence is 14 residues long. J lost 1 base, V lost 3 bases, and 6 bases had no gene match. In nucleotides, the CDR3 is TGCAGTGCTAGTGGGCTAGCGGATTCCTACGAGCAGTACTTC. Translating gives CSASGLADSYEQYF.

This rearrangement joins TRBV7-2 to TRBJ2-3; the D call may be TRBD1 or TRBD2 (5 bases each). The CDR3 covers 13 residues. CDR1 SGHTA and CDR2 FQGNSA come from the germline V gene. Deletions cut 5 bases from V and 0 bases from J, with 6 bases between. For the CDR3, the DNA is TGTGCCAGCAGCCGGGACAGCACAGATACGCAGTATTTT. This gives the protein CASSRDSTDTQYF.

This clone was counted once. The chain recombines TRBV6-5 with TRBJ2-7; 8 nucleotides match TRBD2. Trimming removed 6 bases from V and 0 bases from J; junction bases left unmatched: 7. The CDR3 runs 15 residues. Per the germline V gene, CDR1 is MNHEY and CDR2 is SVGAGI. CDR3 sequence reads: CASSDTGGSSYEQYF. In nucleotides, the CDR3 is TGTGCCAGCAGCGATACGGGGGGGTCCTCCTACGAGCAGTACTTC.

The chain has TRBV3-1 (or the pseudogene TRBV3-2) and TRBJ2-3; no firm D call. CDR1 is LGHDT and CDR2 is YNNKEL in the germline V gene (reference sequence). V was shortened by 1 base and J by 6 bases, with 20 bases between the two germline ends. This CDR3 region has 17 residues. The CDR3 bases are TGTGCCAGCAGCCAAGTTTGGACGGCATCGAGGTCCGATACGCAGTATTTT. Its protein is CASSQVWTASRSDTQYF.

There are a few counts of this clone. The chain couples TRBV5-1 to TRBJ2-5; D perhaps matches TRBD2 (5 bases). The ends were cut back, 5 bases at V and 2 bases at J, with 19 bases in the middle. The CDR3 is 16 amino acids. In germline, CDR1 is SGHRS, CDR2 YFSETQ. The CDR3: CASSPPRAVSQETQYF. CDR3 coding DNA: TGCGCCAGCAGTCCTCCGAGGGCGGTTTCACAAGAGACCCAGTACTTC. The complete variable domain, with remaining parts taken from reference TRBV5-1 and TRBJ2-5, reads KAGVTQTPRYLIKTRGQQVTLSCSPISGHRSVSWYQQTPGQGLQFLFEYFSETQRNKGNFPGRFSGRQFSNSRSEMNVSTLELGDSALYLCASSPPRAVSQETQYFGPGTRLLVL.

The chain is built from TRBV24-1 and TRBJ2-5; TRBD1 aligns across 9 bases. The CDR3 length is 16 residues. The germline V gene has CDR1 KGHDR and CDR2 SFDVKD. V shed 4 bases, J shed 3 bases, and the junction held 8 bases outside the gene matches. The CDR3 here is CATSDLFGTGKETQYF. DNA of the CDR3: TGTGCCACCAGTGACCTCTTCGGGACAGGGAAAGAGACCCAGTACTTC.

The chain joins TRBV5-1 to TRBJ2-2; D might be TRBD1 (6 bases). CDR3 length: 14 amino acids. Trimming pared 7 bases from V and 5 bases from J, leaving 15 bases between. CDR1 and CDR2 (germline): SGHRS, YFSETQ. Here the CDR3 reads CASESAGQTGELFF. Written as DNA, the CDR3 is TGCGCCAGCGAATCGGCAGGACAGACCGGGGAGCTGTTTTTT.

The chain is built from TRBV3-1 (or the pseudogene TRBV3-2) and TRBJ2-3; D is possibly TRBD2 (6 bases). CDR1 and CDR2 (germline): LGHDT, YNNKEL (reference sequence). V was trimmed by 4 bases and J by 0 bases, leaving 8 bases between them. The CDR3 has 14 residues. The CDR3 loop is CASSRGTSTDTQYF. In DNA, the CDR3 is TGTGCCAGCAGCCGGGGGACTAGCACAGATACGCAGTATTTT.

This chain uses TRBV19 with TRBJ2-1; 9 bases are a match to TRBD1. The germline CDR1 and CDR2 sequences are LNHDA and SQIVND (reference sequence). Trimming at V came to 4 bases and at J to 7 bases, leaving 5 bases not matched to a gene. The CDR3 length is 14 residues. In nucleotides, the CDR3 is TGTGCCAGTAGTACGTACAGGGGGCTGAATGAGCAGTTCTTC. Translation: CASSTYRGLNEQFF. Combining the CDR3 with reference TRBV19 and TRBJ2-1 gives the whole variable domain DGGITQSPKYLFRKEGQNVTLSCEQNLNHDAMYWYRQDPGQGLRLIYYSQIVNDFQKGDIAEGYSVSREKKESFPLTVTSAQKNPTAFYLCASSTYRGLNEQFFGPGTRLTVL.

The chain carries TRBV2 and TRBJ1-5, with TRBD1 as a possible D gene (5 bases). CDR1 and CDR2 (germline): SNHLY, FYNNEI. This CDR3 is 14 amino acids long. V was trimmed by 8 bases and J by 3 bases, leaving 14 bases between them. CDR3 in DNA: TGTGCCAGCGGAACAGGCCCCCTCAATCAGCCCCAGCATTTT. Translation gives CASGTGPLNQPQHF.

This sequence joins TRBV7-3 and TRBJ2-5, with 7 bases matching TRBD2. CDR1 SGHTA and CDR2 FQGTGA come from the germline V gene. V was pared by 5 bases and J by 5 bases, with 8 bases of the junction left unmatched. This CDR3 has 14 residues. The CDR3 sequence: CASSPTSESETQYF. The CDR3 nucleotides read TGTGCCAGCAGCCCAACTAGCGAGTCCGAGACCCAGTACTTC.

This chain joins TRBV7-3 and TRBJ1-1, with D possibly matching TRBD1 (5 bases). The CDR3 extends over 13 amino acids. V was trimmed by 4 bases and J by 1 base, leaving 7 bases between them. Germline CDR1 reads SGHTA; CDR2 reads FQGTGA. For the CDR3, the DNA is TGTGCCAGCAGCTGGGACTGGAACACTGAAGCTTTCTTT. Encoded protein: CASSWDWNTEAFF.

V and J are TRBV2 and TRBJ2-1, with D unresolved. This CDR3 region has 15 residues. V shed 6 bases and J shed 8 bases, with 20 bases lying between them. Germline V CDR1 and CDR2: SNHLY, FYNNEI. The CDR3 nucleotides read TGTGCCAGCAGAACCGCCGGGCCTTTACTCGATGAGCAGTTCTTC. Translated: CASRTAGPLLDEQFF.

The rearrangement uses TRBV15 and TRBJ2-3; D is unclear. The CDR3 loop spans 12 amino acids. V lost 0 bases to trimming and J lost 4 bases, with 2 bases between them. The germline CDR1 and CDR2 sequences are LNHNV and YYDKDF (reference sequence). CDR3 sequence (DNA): TGTGCCACCAGCAGAGACTCAGATACGCAGTATTTT. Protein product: CATSRDSDTQYF.

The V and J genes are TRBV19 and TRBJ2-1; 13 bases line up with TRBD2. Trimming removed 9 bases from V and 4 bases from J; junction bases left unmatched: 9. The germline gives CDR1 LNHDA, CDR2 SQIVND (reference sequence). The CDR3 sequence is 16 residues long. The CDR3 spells CASTPGTSGIYNEQFF. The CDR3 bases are TGTGCCAGCACTCCCGGGACTAGCGGGATTTACAATGAGCAGTTCTTC.

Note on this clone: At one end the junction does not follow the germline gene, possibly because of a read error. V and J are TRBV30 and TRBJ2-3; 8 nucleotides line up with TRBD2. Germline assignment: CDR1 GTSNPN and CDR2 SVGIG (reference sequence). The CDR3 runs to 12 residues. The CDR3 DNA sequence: TGTGCCTGGAGTGTACGTCGCGGGGGGAGGGATTTT. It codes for CAWSVRRGGRDF.